This T cell receptor (beta chain) was captured by sequencing in a study of blood T cell repertoires in COVID-19. Profiling relied on immunoSEQ multiplex PCR, and the TCRdb table lists in-frame clones only, not all of them. This sample carries approximately 210,000 clones, about 89% of them seen once, and the ten largest clones take more than 4.5%. The clonotype comes from a woman between 40 and 50 years old with acute or convalescent COVID-19. What was sequenced was peripheral blood.

The CDR3 region is CASSFSGGGNEQFF. The CDR3 nucleotides read TGTGCCAGCAGCTTTAGTGGGGGCGGGAATGAGCAGTTCTTC. The chain uses TRBV11-2 and TRBJ2-1, with a possible D match to TRBD1 (6 bases). Trimming cost V 3 bases and J 7 bases, with 13 bases left between them. The germline CDR1 and CDR2 sequences are SGHAT and FQNNGV. This CDR3 region has 14 residues.